The clone carrying this T cell receptor (beta chain) was recorded at least ten times. The data were taken from a study of T-cell reconstitution after alpha-beta-depleted transplantation in children. CDR3 length equals 13 residues. Trimming removed 7 bases from V and 6 bases from J, with 15 bases in between. Germline CDR1 MDHEN, CDR2 SYDVKM. For TCRbeta, the library was prepared with unique molecular identifiers. Each CDR3 protein gets one entry after TCRdb re-called the PCR reads with MiXCR. This table has a few hundred thousand distinct CDR3 sequences, 9.7% appearing once. This rearrangement joins TRBV28 to TRBJ1-1; D possibly corresponds to TRBD1 (5 bases). Here the sequenced sample was PBMCs from the stem cell graft donor, taken from the stem cell graft. This sequence was found in a human donor who donated a stem cell graft to a child with SCID. CDR3 bases: TGTGCCAGCAACTCAGGGATTTTGGCTGAAGCTTTCTTT. Its translation is CASNSGILAEAFF.